Listed below are T cell receptor beta chains from one sample, sequenced in a study of CD8+CD57+ T cells in acquired aplastic anemia. Each CDR3 protein is one row after TCRdb ran MiXCR on the reads. Of about 150,000 distinct CDR3 sequences in the sample, 40% to 60% were seen once. The sequenced sample was sorted CD4+, CD8+, or CD8+CD57+ T cells (not recorded which) from PBMCs. The receptor set was obtained from a human donor with aplastic anemia. Each CDR3 is given with its conserved first and last residue. Each record gives: J gene, clone size, D gene, V gene, CDR3 DNA, CDR3 protein. The D gene is left open where the match is weak. Clone size is shown for a subset of rows, as once, few, many or a class of expanded clone.

TRBJ1-5	-	-	TRBV4-1	TGCGCCAGCAGCCAAGATAAATCGAACAATCAGCCCCAGCATTTT	CASSQDKSNNQPQHF
TRBJ1-1	-	-	TRBV12-3/TRBV12-4	TGTGCCAGCAGTTCGGGGGGGGTGGCCACTGAAGCTTTCTTT	CASSSGGVATEAFF
TRBJ1-4	many	-	TRBV11-2	TGTGCCAGCAGCTTATCGGGAGGGGAGGAAAAACTGTTTTTT	CASSLSGGEEKLFF
TRBJ2-6	many	TRBD1	TRBV24-1	TGTGCCACCAGTGACCAGGACAGGGGGGGCCTCTCTGGGGCCAACGTCCTGACTTTC	CATSDQDRGGLSGANVLTF
TRBJ1-5	-	-	TRBV6-2/TRBV6-3	TGTGCCAGCAGTTTACAGCCCCAGCATTTT	CASSLQPQHF
TRBJ1-1	few	-	TRBV6-1	TGTGCCAGCAGGTGGCCGGACACTGAAGCTTTCTTT	CASRWPDTEAFF
TRBJ1-6	many	-	TRBV19	TGTGCCAGTAGCTCGGGACACCCACCCCTCCACTTT	CASSSGHPPLHF
TRBJ2-3	many	-	TRBV9	TGTGCCAGCAGCGTAGCGGGGGATTCCCAAGATACGCAGTATTTT	CASSVAGDSQDTQYF
TRBJ1-4	-	-	TRBV10-3	TGTGCCAGCAGTGAGTCGACTGGGCAGACGGGGGAAAAACTGTTTTTT	CASSESTGQTGEKLFF
TRBJ1-4	-	TRBD1	TRBV5-4	TGTGCCAGGCAGCTTCGCAAAGGACAGGCCCTAGGAAAAACTGTTTTT	CARQLRKGQALGKTVF
TRBJ1-3	-	-	TRBV20-1	TGCAGTGCTAGAGATCAGAGAGGAGTCACACCAGCGACCCCGTTTGACACCATATATTTT	CSARDQRGVTPATPFDTIYF
TRBJ2-1	many	-	TRBV5-6	TGTGCCAGCAGCTTGATCCTGCGCAACTCGCCTACAATGGATGAGCAGTTCTTC	CASSLILRNSPTMDEQFF
TRBJ2-2	few	-	TRBV15	TGTGCCACCAGCAGATTATTAGGCGGGGAGCTGTTTTTT	CATSRLLGGELFF
TRBJ2-3	-	-	TRBV5-1	TGCGCCAGCAGCATTCCGGCGAGCACAGATACGCAGTATTTT	CASSIPASTDTQYF
TRBJ1-1	many	-	TRBV29-1	TGCAGCGTTGTCGGTCTGGCGGCTGAAGCTTTCTTT	CSVVGLAAEAFF
TRBJ2-7	-	TRBD1	TRBV20-1	TGCAGTGCCCGTAGGACAGGGGGCGCCGAGCAGTACTTC	CSARRTGGAEQYF
TRBJ2-7	-	-	TRBV29-1	TGCAGCCCTACACCCCGGGGCACCACCCCCTACGAGCAGTACTTC	CSPTPRGTTPYEQYF
TRBJ2-3	-	-	TRBV20-1	TGCAGTGCTAGGGGGGGTAGCGTAAGCACAGATACGCAGTATTTT	CSARGGSVSTDTQYF
TRBJ1-2	-	TRBD1	TRBV15	TGTGCCACCAGCCACCAGGCGATCCCGGACAGGGAAGGCTACACCTTC	CATSHQAIPDREGYTF
TRBJ2-1	-	-	TRBV7-3	TGTGCCAGCAGCCCCCCAGGGATTAGTCAGTTCTTC	CASSPPGISQFF
TRBJ1-5	-	-	TRBV27	TGTGCCAGCAGTCCCCTTTGGACAGAGTTGATGATATCGCCCCAGCATTTT	CASSPLWTELMISPQHF
TRBJ2-6	-	-	TRBV20-1	TGCAGTGCTCCCTCGGACAGCTCTGGGGCCAACGTCCTGACTTTC	CSAPSDSSGANVLTF
TRBJ1-1	many	TRBD1	TRBV19	TGTGCCAGTAGGTGGACAGGGGGGGACACTGAAGCTTTCTTT	CASRWTGGDTEAFF
TRBJ1-1	many	-	TRBV6-6	TGTGCCAGCAGTTACGTTCGAGGGTACGACACTGAAGCTTTCTTT	CASSYVRGYDTEAFF
TRBJ1-2	few	TRBD1	TRBV29-1	TGCAGCGCGCGGTCAGGGGGCCTCTATGGCTACGCCTTC	CSARSGGLYGYAF
TRBJ1-5	-	TRBD1	TRBV5-1	TGCGCCAGCAGCCCGGGACAGGTAGAAGATCAGCCCCAGCATTTT	CASSPGQVEDQPQHF
TRBJ2-5	-	TRBD1	TRBV15	TGTGCCACCAGCACTGGACAGGGGATGGAAGAGACCCAGTACTTC	CATSTGQGMEETQYF
TRBJ1-6	many	-	TRBV11-2	TGTGCCAGCAGCTTAGGAGGGATGGGGAAGGATTCACCCCTCCACTTT	CASSLGGMGKDSPLHF
TRBJ2-7	-	TRBD1	TRBV7-9	TGTGCCAGCTCGGGACAGGGTTCCGAGCAGTACTTC	CASSGQGSEQYF
TRBJ2-7	-	-	TRBV2	TGTGCCAGCAGTCAGCAGTCCTACGAGCAGTACTTC	CASSQQSYEQYF
TRBJ1-3	-	TRBD1	TRBV6-2/TRBV6-3	TGTGCCAGGAACCGGGACAGGGAAATCGGAAGCACCATATATTTT	CARNRDREIGSTIYF
TRBJ2-1	many	-	TRBV4-1	TGCGCCAGCAGCCCCGAGGGAGAGCTCCACAATGAGCAGTTCTTC	CASSPEGELHNEQFF